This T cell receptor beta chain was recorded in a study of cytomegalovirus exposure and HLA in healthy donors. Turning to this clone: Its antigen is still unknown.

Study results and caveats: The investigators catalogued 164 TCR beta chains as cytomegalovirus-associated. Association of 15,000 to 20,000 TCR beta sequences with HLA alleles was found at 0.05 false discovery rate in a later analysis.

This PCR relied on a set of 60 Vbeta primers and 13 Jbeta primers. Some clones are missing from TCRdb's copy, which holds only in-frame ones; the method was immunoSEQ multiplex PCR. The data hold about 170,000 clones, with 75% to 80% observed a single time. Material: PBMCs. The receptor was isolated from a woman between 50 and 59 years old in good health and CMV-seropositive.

The CDR3 nucleotides are TGCGCCAGCAGCACACAGGGGAACACCGGGGAGCTGTTTTTT. This translates into CASSTQGNTGELFF. The V call is TRBV5-1, the J call TRBJ2-2; weak D call: TRBD1 (6 bases). The CDR3 is 14 residues long. Trimming took off 4 bases at V and 1 base at J, with 8 bases between the two ends. Germline V CDR1 and CDR2: SGHRS, YFSETQ.